This T cell receptor beta chain came from a study of OX40 agonist ivuxolimab in advanced cancers. Across the study: Dose-escalation patients had hepatocellular carcinoma, melanoma, renal cell or head and neck cancer.

Individuals having autoimmune disease history or systemic immunosuppression were not enrolled. Trimming removed 2 bases from V and 4 bases from J; junction bases left unmatched: 4. CDR1 and CDR2 from the germline V gene are SGHTA and FQGNSA. This CDR3 region has 16 residues. Some clones are missing from TCRdb's copy, which holds only in-frame ones; the method was immunoSEQ multiplex PCR. The table records fewer than 200,000 clones, 85% to 95% of them present only once. This sequence was found in an adult with an advanced solid tumor such as melanoma, head and neck, liver or kidney cancer. The gene calls are TRBV7-2 and TRBJ2-1, with 11 bases matching TRBD2. Here the sequenced sample was CD4+ or CD8+ T cells sorted from blood, taken in a trial of the OX40 agonist ivuxolimab. CDR3: CASSLSGTSGYNEQFF. Written as DNA, the CDR3 is TGTGCCAGCAGCTTATCCGGGACTAGCGGTTACAATGAGCAGTTCTTC.